Below are 18 T cell receptor beta chains sequenced from a single sample in a study of blood T cell repertoires in COVID-19. TCRdb keeps only in-frame clones here, not all; method: immunoSEQ multiplex PCR. In the table there are some 83,000 clones, 65% to 85% of which are singletons. Material for sequencing was peripheral blood. These receptors were taken from a man between 60 and 75 years old with active or convalescent COVID-19.

The gene calls are TRBV18 and TRBJ2-5; D ambiguous. Germline-derived CDR1 and CDR2 are KGHSH and LQKENI. The CDR3 spans 14 residues. V shed 1 base and J shed 5 bases, with 11 bases lying between them. The CDR3 nucleotides are TGTGCCAGCTCACCACGGCAGGAAATGGAGACCCAGTACTTC. Encoded protein: CASSPRQEMETQYF. The complete variable domain, with remaining parts taken from reference TRBV18 and TRBJ2-5, reads NAGVMQNPRHLVRRRGQEARLRCSPMKGHSHVYWYRQLPEEGLKFMVYLQKENIIDESGMPKERFSAEFPKEGPSILRIQQVVRGDSAAYFCASSPRQEMETQYFGPGTRLLVL.

The chain carries TRBV18 and TRBJ2-5, with D possibly matching TRBD2 (6 bases). This CDR3 has 15 amino acids. Trimming took off 1 base at V and 3 bases at J, with 12 bases between the two ends. CDR1 is KGHSH and CDR2 is LQKENI in the germline V gene. The CDR3, as DNA: TGTGCCAGCTCACCACGAACGGGGGTGGAAGAGACCCAGTACTTC. Amino acid sequence: CASSPRTGVEETQYF.

J is TRBJ2-3 and V is TRBV9; D possibly corresponds to TRBD2 (5 bases). CDR3 size: 16 residues. Germline V gene sequence: CDR1 SGDLS, CDR2 YYNGEE. The V and J ends lost 3 bases and 0 bases respectively, with 14 bases between them. The CDR3 DNA sequence: TGTGCCAGCAGCGCCCTTCTAGCTGACAGCACAGATACGCAGTATTTT. Its protein product is CASSALLADSTDTQYF.

This rearrangement joins TRBV29-1 to TRBJ2-5; 10 bases fit TRBD1. CDR1 and CDR2 (germline): SQVTM, ANQGSEA. Trimming cost V 6 bases and J 5 bases; bases outside gene matches: 9. The CDR3 is 14 residues long. The CDR3 protein is CSVLPGQGIETQYF. In nucleotides, the CDR3 is TGCAGCGTCCTCCCGGGACAGGGGATTGAGACCCAGTACTTC.

The table lists this clone with a count of one. The rearrangement uses TRBV9 and TRBJ1-1; 9 bases fit TRBD1. Germline V gene data show CDR1 as SGDLS and CDR2 as YYNGEE. CDR3 length equals 15 residues. Trimming removed 5 bases from V and 4 bases from J; junction bases left unmatched: 9. The CDR3 DNA follows: TGTGCCAGCAGAAAAACAGGGGGCGCGACCACTGAAGCTTTCTTT. It specifies CASRKTGGATTEAFF. The full variable domain, in which reference TRBV9 and TRBJ1-1 provide the parts outside the CDR3, is DSGVTQTPKHLITATGQRVTLRCSPRSGDLSVYWYQQSLDQGLQFLIQYYNGEERAKGNILERFSAQQFPDLHSELNLSSLELGDSALYFCASRKTGGATTEAFFGQGTRLTVV.

This chain joins TRBV5-1 and TRBJ2-2, with D perhaps matching TRBD1 (7 bases). The germline gives CDR1 SGHRS, CDR2 YFSETQ. Trimming left V 6 bases short and J 2 bases short, with 17 bases between. The CDR3 totals 16 residues. Here the CDR3 DNA reads TGCGCCAGCATAACCTACAGGGGACTTAACACCGGGGAGCTGTTTTTT. As protein: CASITYRGLNTGELFF.

CDR3 residues: CAWSDPRQGHTEAFF. In nucleotides, the CDR3 is TGTGCCTGGAGTGACCCCCGACAGGGGCACACTGAAGCTTTCTTT. The chain uses TRBV30 and TRBJ1-1, with 8 bases lining up with TRBD1. Germline CDR1 reads GTSNPN; CDR2 reads SVGIG (reference sequence). J lost 3 bases, V lost 1 base, and 7 bases had no gene match. The CDR3 consists of 15 residues.

This clone was counted between two and nine times. The CDR3: CASSYSLGQGALEGEAFF. Here the CDR3 DNA reads TGTGCCAGCAGTTACAGTCTCGGACAGGGGGCCTTAGAGGGTGAAGCTTTCTTT. This chain links TRBV6-2 or TRBV6-3 with TRBJ1-1; 11 nucleotides agree with TRBD1. Germline V gene data show CDR1 as MNHEY and CDR2 as SVGEGT. The length of the CDR3 is 18 residues. The trim removed 2 bases at V and 7 bases at J, leaving 15 bases unmatched.

This chain joins TRBV4-3 and TRBJ2-3; TRBD2 aligns across 10 bases. V shed 4 bases, J shed 2 bases, and the junction held 6 bases outside the gene matches. This CDR3 region has 16 residues. Looked up from germline, CDR1 is LGHNA and CDR2 is YSLEER. In nucleotides, the CDR3 is TGCGCCAGCAGCCGAAGCGGGGGGGCCGTCACAGATACGCAGTATTTT. Translation: CASSRSGGAVTDTQYF.

As regards this clone: One end of the junction varies from germline; a read error may be responsible. V and J are TRBV6-1 and TRBJ2-2; the match to TRBD1 covers 8 bases. Germline assignment: CDR1 MNHNS and CDR2 SASEGT. This CDR3 has 14 amino acids. The CDR3 loop is CASSQAGGAGELFF. The CDR3 region has the DNA TGTGCCAGCAGTCAAGCAGGGGGCGCCGGGGAGCTGTTTTTT.

The J gene is TRBJ1-2, the V gene TRBV5-6, with D tentatively TRBD1 (5 bases). The germline V gene encodes CDR1 SGHDT and CDR2 YYEEEE. With 4 bases removed from V and 1 base from J, the gap between germline ends came to 17 bases. The CDR3 sequence is 16 residues long. The CDR3 region is CASSPIFGGSNYGYTF. In DNA form, the CDR3 reads TGTGCCAGCAGCCCTATCTTCGGGGGGAGTAACTATGGCTACACCTTC.

This chain joins TRBV2 and TRBJ1-4; D is unresolved. This CDR3 is built from 16 residues. Trimming took off 1 base at V and 0 bases at J, with 9 bases between the two ends. Germline V gives CDR1 SNHLY, CDR2 FYNNEI. The CDR3 coding sequence is TGTGCCAGCAGTGAAGGCCCCGGTTCAACTAATGAAAAACTGTTTTTT. This codes for CASSEGPGSTNEKLFF. The full variable domain, in which reference TRBV2 and TRBJ1-4 provide the parts outside the CDR3, is EPEVTQTPSHQVTQMGQEVILRCVPISNHLYFYWYRQILGQKVEFLVSFYNNEISEKSEIFDDQFSVERPDGSNFTLKIRSTKLEDSAMYFCASSEGPGSTNEKLFFGSGTQLSVL.

The rearrangement links TRBV13 to TRBJ2-7; D is possibly TRBD2 (6 bases). The germline V and J ends were trimmed by 4 bases and 3 bases, with 16 bases remaining between them. The CDR3 contains 15 residues. Germline V gene data show CDR1 as PRHDT and CDR2 as FYEKMQ (reference sequence). CDR3 in amino acids: CASSSRTRGVYEQYF. The CDR3 DNA reads TGTGCCAGCAGCTCGCGGACGCGGGGAGTCTACGAGCAGTACTTC.

This rearrangement joins TRBV19 to TRBJ2-7; 11 bases fit TRBD1. Losses at the gene ends were 3 bases for V and 3 bases for J; bases not matched to a gene: 1. This CDR3 is 14 amino acids long. CDR1 and CDR2 (germline): LNHDA, SQIVND (reference sequence). Written as DNA, the CDR3 is TGTGCCAGTAGTATCGGGACAGGGGGCTACGAGCAGTACTTC. It is translated as CASSIGTGGYEQYF.

This clone is a singleton in its sample. The rearrangement joins TRBV21-1 to TRBJ2-7; TRBD2, the D gene given by the table, was not confirmed from the DNA. TRBV21-1 counts as a pseudogene. The CDR3 has 11 amino acids. The CDR3 bases are TGTGCCAGCAGCAAACGCGACGAGCAGTACTTC. The encoded protein is CASSKRDEQYF.

The chain joins TRBV9 to TRBJ2-5; possibly TRBD2 for D (6 bases). The CDR3 totals 14 residues. The germline gives CDR1 SGDLS, CDR2 YYNGEE. V was cut by 3 bases and J by 2 bases, with 11 bases left in between. CDR3 region: CASSGGGLQETQYF. CDR3 DNA: TGTGCCAGCAGCGGGGGAGGACTACAAGAGACCCAGTACTTC.

The chain carries TRBV9 and TRBJ2-7, with TRBD1 matching 8 bases. Germline CDR1 SGDLS, CDR2 YYNGEE. V dropped 0 bases and J dropped 2; count of bases not matched to a gene: 10. The CDR3 contains 17 residues. CDR3 nucleotides: TGTGCCAGCAGCGTAGGAGGGGGGCAGGGGGCGACCTACGAGCAGTACTTC. Its protein product is CASSVGGGQGATYEQYF.

This clone has more than one count but fewer than ten. The rearrangement joins TRBV2 to TRBJ1-3; D is undetermined. This CDR3 is built from 12 residues. The germline V gene encodes CDR1 SNHLY and CDR2 FYNNEI. Trimming pared 6 bases from V and 4 bases from J, leaving 7 bases between. The CDR3 loop reads CASRSMGNTIYF. CDR3 nucleotides: TGTGCCAGCAGGAGCATGGGAAACACCATATATTTT. Full variable domain (remainder filled in from reference TRBV2 and TRBJ1-3): EPEVTQTPSHQVTQMGQEVILRCVPISNHLYFYWYRQILGQKVEFLVSFYNNEISEKSEIFDDQFSVERPDGSNFTLKIRSTKLEDSAMYFCASRSMGNTIYFGEGSWLTVV.